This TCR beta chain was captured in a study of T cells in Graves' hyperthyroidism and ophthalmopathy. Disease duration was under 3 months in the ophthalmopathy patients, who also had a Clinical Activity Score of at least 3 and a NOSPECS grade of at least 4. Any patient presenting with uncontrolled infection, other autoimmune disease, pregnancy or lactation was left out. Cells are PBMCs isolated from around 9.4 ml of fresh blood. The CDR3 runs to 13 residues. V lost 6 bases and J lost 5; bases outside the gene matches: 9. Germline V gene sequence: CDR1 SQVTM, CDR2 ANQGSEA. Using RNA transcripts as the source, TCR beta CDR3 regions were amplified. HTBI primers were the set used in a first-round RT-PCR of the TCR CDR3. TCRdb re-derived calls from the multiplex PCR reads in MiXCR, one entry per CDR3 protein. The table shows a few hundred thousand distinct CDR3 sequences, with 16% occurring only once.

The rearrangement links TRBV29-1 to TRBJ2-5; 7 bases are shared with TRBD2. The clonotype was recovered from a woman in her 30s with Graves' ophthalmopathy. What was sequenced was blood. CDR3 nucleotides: TGCAGCGTCCCGGCGGGAGCTGGGGAGACCCAGTACTTC. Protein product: CSVPAGAGETQYF.